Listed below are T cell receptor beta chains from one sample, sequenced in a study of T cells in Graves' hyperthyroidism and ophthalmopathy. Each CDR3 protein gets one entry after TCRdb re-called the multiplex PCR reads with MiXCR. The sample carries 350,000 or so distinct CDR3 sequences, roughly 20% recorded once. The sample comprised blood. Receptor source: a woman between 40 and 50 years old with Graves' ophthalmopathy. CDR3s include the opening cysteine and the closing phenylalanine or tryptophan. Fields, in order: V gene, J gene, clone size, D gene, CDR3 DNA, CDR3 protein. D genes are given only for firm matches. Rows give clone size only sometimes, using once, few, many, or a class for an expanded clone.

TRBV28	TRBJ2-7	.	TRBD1	TGTGCCAGCAGTTTATCCCGGGACAGTGGGACCTACTACGAGCAGTACTTC	CASSLSRDSGTYYEQYF
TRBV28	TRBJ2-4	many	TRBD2	TGTGCCAGCAGTCCCGGGACTAGCGTTCTAGTGAACATTCAGTACTTC	CASSPGTSVLVNIQYF
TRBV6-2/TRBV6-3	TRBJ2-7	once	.	TGTGCCAGCAGTTACTCGTCAGGACCTCTCTCCTACGAGCAGTACTTC	CASSYSSGPLSYEQYF
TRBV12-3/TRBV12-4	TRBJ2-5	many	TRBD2	TGTGCCAGCAGTTTAGAAGTAGCGGGAGTAACTGAGACCCAGTACTTC	CASSLEVAGVTETQYF
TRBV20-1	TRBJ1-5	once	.	TGCAGTGCTAGAGGGCGTCAGGGAGCTCAGCCCCAGCATTTT	CSARGRQGAQPQHF
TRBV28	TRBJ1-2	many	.	TGTGCCAGCAGCCACAACAGGGTTTCCTATGGCTACACCTTC	CASSHNRVSYGYTF
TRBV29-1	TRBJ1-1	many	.	TGCAGCGCCCGGCGCCGTGGGCGTCCTCTGGGAACTGAAGCTTTCTTT	CSARRRGRPLGTEAFF
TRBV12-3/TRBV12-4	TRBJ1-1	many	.	TGTGCCAGCAGTTTAAGAGGGGTAGAGAACACTGAAGCTTTCTTT	CASSLRGVENTEAFF
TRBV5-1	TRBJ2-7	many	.	TGCGCCAGCAGCCCGACGGGGAACAGACTTTCCTACGAGCAGTACTTC	CASSPTGNRLSYEQYF
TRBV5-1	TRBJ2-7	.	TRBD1	TGCGCCAGCAGCCCAGGGGACAGGGAGTACGAGCAGTACTTC	CASSPGDREYEQYF
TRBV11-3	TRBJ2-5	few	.	TGTGCCAGCAGCTTCCGCGCAGAGACCCAGTACTTC	CASSFRAETQYF
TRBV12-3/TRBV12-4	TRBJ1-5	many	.	TGTGCCAGCAGTTTAAGAGCAGCCGGTCGGGAACCCCAGCATTTT	CASSLRAAGREPQHF
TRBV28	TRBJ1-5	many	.	TGTGCCAGCACCCTAGGGCTAACTGATCAGCCCCAGCATTTT	CASTLGLTDQPQHF
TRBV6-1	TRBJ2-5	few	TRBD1	TGTGCCAGCAGTCCGAAAGCTCGACAGGGAGAGACCCAGTACTTC	CASSPKARQGETQYF
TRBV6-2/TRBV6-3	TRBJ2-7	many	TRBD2	TGTGCCAGCAGTTCCGGACTAGCGGGAGACGAGCAGTACTTC	CASSSGLAGDEQYF
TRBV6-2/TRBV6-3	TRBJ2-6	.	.	TGTGCCAGCACCTACCCAGGGGCCGGGGCCAACGTCCTGACTTTC	CASTYPGAGANVLTF
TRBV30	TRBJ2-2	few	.	TGTGCCTGGAGTGTAACGAACACCGGGGAGCTGTTTTTT	CAWSVTNTGELFF
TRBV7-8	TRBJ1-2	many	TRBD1	TGTGCCAGCAGCCTGGGACAGGCCCAGACCTATGGCTACACCTTC	CASSLGQAQTYGYTF
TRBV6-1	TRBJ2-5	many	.	TGTGCCAGCAGTACAGATTCCCAAGAGACCCAGTACTTC	CASSTDSQETQYF
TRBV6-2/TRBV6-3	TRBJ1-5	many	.	TGTGCCAGCAGTTCCGGGACAATGAGCCTGGCCCAGCATTTT	CASSSGTMSLAQHF
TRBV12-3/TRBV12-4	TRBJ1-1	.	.	TGTGCCAGCAGAGAGGGCAGGGGTGCTTTCTTT	CASREGRGAFF
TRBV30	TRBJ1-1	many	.	TGTGCCTGGAGGAATAAACCGAACACTGAAGCTTTCTTT	CAWRNKPNTEAFF
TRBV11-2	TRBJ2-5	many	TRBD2	TGTGCCAGCAGCTTAGCTGGGACTAGCATACAAGAGACCCAGTACTTC	CASSLAGTSIQETQYF
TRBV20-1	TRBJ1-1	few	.	TGCAGTGCCGTTATTACAGTGAACACTGAAGCTTTCTTT	CSAVITVNTEAFF
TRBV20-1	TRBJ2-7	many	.	TGCAGTGCTGAGGTTGGGGAGCAGTACTTC	CSAEVGEQYF
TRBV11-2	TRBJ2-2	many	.	TGTGCCAGCCGCAAAAATACTCCGAACACCGGGGAGCTGTTTTTT	CASRKNTPNTGELFF
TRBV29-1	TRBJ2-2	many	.	TGCAGCGTCCTCCGGGACGGGAACACCGGGGAGCTGTTTTTT	CSVLRDGNTGELFF
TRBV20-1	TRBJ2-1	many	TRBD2	TGCAGTGCTAGGGGTCAAGGGACTAGCGGGAGACTTATCTCCTACAATGAGCAGTTCTTC	CSARGQGTSGRLISYNEQFF
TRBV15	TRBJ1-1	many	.	TGTGCCACCAGCATCCAACAGGGAACTGAAGCTTTCTTT	CATSIQQGTEAFF
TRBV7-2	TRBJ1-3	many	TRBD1	TGTGCCAGCAGCTTAGCCGGGACAGGGGCTGGAAACACCATATATTTT	CASSLAGTGAGNTIYF
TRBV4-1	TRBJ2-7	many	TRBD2	TGCGCCAGCAGCCAAGATGACGGGACTAGCCCGTACTTC	CASSQDDGTSPYF
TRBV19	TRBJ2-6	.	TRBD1	TGTGCCAGTAGTCCTGGGGACAGGGTAGCTGGGGCCAACGTCCTGACTTTC	CASSPGDRVAGANVLTF
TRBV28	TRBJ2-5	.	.	TGTGCCAGCAGCTTAGGGGGGGAGGGGGGATCGGAGACCCAGTACTTC	CASSLGGEGGSETQYF
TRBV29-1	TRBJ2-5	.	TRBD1	TGCAGCGTTGGACAGGGGATGAGGGAGACCCAGTACTTC	CSVGQGMRETQYF
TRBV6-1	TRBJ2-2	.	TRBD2	TGTGCCAGCAGCTGGACTAGCGGGAGGGTCACCGGGGAGCTGTTTTTT	CASSWTSGRVTGELFF
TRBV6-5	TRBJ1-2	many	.	TGTGCCAGCAGCAAACAGGGACGGTATGGCTACACCTTC	CASSKQGRYGYTF
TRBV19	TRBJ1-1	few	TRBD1	TGTGCCAGTAGGACGACAGGGAGTCTGGCTTTCTTT	CASRTTGSLAFF
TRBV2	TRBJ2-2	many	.	TGTGCCAGCAGTTTCCAGCGGGCCGGGGAGCTGTTTTTT	CASSFQRAGELFF
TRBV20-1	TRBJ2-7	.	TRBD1	TGCAGTGCTAGAGATATTCGTCGGACAGGGAATTCCTACGAGCAGTACTTC	CSARDIRRTGNSYEQYF
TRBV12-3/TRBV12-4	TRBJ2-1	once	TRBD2	TGTGCCAGCAGTTTGAGGGAGGGCTCCTACAATGAGCAGTTCTTC	CASSLREGSYNEQFF
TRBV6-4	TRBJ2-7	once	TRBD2	TGTGCCAGGACTAGCGGGAGAAGAAGCTCCTACGAGCAGTACTTC	CARTSGRRSSYEQYF
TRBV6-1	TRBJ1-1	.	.	TGTGCCAGCAGTGGTCCTACTGAAGCTTTCTTT	CASSGPTEAFF
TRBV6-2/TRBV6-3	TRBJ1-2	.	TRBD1	TGTGCCAGCAGTGATCCAGGGGGCTATGGCTACACCTTC	CASSDPGGYGYTF
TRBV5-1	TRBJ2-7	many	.	TGCGCCAGCAGCTTGGCCCCCACCGTAGCCTACGAGCAGTACTTC	CASSLAPTVAYEQYF
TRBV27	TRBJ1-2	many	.	TGTGCCAGCAGGGCTGTGGGCCGCAACTATGGCTACACCTTC	CASRAVGRNYGYTF
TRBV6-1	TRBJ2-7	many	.	TGTGCCAGCAGTGGGGGTGGGAGTCAGTACTTC	CASSGGGSQYF
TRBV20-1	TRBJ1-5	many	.	TGCAGTGCTGGAGTTGCCGCAGGGCCCCAGCATTTT	CSAGVAAGPQHF
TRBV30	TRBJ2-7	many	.	TGTGCCTGGAGTGTAGAGGGATCGGACAGCGGCTACGAGCAGTACTTC	CAWSVEGSDSGYEQYF
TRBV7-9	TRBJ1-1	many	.	TGTGCCAGCAGCTTTGGGACCGAAATGAACACTGAAGCTTTCTTT	CASSFGTEMNTEAFF
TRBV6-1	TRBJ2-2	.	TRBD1	TGTGCCAGCAGTGAAGCAGCGGACAGGGGCACCGGGGAGCTGTTTTTT	CASSEAADRGTGELFF
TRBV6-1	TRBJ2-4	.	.	TGTGCCAGCAGGGGCGCGCGGGATGGGGGCATTCAGTACTTC	CASRGARDGGIQYF
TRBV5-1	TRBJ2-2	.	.	TGCGCCAGCAGCTTGGTTGGGACAAATGTGATAGGGGAGCTGTTTTTT	CASSLVGTNVIGELFF
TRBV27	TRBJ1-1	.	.	TGTGCCAGCAGTTCAGGCAGGGGCTTTGAAGCTTCCTTT	CASSSGRGFEASF
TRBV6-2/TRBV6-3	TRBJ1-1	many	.	TGTGCCAGCAGTTACATCGGTTACACTGAAGCTTTCTTT	CASSYIGYTEAFF
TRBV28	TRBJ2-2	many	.	TGTGCCAGCAGTTTTGGCCCCAAGGACACCGGGGAGCTGTTTTTT	CASSFGPKDTGELFF
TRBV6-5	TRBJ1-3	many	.	TGTGCCAGCAGCTACTCCTCAGACCGTGGAAACACCATATATTTT	CASSYSSDRGNTIYF
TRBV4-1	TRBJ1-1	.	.	TGCGCCAGCAGCCAGAGCCGGGACCAGAGCCGAGCGAAGACTGAAGCTTTCTTT	CASSQSRDQSRAKTEAFF